This TCR beta chain was profiled in a study of response to subunit inactivated influenza vaccine. Each CDR3 protein gets one entry after TCRdb re-called the RT-PCR reads with MiXCR. The table has 710,000 or so distinct CDR3 sequences, around a sixth seen once; the top ten hold approximately 10%. This clonotype was counted only a few times. Germline CDR1 reads PRHDT; CDR2 reads FYEKMQ (reference sequence). V trimming: 5 bases; J trimming: 6 bases; junction bases outside the gene matches: 8. The CDR3 sequence is 14 residues long. The clonotype comes from a man aged 50-60 years who received an inactivated influenza vaccine. The chain employs TRBV13 and TRBJ2-7; 9 nucleotides match TRBD1. The material was PBMCs from blood, obtained roughly 12 days after vaccination. The CDR3 spells CASSPGTGIGEQYF. The CDR3 DNA reads TGTGCCAGCAGCCCCGGGACAGGGATTGGCGAGCAGTACTTC.